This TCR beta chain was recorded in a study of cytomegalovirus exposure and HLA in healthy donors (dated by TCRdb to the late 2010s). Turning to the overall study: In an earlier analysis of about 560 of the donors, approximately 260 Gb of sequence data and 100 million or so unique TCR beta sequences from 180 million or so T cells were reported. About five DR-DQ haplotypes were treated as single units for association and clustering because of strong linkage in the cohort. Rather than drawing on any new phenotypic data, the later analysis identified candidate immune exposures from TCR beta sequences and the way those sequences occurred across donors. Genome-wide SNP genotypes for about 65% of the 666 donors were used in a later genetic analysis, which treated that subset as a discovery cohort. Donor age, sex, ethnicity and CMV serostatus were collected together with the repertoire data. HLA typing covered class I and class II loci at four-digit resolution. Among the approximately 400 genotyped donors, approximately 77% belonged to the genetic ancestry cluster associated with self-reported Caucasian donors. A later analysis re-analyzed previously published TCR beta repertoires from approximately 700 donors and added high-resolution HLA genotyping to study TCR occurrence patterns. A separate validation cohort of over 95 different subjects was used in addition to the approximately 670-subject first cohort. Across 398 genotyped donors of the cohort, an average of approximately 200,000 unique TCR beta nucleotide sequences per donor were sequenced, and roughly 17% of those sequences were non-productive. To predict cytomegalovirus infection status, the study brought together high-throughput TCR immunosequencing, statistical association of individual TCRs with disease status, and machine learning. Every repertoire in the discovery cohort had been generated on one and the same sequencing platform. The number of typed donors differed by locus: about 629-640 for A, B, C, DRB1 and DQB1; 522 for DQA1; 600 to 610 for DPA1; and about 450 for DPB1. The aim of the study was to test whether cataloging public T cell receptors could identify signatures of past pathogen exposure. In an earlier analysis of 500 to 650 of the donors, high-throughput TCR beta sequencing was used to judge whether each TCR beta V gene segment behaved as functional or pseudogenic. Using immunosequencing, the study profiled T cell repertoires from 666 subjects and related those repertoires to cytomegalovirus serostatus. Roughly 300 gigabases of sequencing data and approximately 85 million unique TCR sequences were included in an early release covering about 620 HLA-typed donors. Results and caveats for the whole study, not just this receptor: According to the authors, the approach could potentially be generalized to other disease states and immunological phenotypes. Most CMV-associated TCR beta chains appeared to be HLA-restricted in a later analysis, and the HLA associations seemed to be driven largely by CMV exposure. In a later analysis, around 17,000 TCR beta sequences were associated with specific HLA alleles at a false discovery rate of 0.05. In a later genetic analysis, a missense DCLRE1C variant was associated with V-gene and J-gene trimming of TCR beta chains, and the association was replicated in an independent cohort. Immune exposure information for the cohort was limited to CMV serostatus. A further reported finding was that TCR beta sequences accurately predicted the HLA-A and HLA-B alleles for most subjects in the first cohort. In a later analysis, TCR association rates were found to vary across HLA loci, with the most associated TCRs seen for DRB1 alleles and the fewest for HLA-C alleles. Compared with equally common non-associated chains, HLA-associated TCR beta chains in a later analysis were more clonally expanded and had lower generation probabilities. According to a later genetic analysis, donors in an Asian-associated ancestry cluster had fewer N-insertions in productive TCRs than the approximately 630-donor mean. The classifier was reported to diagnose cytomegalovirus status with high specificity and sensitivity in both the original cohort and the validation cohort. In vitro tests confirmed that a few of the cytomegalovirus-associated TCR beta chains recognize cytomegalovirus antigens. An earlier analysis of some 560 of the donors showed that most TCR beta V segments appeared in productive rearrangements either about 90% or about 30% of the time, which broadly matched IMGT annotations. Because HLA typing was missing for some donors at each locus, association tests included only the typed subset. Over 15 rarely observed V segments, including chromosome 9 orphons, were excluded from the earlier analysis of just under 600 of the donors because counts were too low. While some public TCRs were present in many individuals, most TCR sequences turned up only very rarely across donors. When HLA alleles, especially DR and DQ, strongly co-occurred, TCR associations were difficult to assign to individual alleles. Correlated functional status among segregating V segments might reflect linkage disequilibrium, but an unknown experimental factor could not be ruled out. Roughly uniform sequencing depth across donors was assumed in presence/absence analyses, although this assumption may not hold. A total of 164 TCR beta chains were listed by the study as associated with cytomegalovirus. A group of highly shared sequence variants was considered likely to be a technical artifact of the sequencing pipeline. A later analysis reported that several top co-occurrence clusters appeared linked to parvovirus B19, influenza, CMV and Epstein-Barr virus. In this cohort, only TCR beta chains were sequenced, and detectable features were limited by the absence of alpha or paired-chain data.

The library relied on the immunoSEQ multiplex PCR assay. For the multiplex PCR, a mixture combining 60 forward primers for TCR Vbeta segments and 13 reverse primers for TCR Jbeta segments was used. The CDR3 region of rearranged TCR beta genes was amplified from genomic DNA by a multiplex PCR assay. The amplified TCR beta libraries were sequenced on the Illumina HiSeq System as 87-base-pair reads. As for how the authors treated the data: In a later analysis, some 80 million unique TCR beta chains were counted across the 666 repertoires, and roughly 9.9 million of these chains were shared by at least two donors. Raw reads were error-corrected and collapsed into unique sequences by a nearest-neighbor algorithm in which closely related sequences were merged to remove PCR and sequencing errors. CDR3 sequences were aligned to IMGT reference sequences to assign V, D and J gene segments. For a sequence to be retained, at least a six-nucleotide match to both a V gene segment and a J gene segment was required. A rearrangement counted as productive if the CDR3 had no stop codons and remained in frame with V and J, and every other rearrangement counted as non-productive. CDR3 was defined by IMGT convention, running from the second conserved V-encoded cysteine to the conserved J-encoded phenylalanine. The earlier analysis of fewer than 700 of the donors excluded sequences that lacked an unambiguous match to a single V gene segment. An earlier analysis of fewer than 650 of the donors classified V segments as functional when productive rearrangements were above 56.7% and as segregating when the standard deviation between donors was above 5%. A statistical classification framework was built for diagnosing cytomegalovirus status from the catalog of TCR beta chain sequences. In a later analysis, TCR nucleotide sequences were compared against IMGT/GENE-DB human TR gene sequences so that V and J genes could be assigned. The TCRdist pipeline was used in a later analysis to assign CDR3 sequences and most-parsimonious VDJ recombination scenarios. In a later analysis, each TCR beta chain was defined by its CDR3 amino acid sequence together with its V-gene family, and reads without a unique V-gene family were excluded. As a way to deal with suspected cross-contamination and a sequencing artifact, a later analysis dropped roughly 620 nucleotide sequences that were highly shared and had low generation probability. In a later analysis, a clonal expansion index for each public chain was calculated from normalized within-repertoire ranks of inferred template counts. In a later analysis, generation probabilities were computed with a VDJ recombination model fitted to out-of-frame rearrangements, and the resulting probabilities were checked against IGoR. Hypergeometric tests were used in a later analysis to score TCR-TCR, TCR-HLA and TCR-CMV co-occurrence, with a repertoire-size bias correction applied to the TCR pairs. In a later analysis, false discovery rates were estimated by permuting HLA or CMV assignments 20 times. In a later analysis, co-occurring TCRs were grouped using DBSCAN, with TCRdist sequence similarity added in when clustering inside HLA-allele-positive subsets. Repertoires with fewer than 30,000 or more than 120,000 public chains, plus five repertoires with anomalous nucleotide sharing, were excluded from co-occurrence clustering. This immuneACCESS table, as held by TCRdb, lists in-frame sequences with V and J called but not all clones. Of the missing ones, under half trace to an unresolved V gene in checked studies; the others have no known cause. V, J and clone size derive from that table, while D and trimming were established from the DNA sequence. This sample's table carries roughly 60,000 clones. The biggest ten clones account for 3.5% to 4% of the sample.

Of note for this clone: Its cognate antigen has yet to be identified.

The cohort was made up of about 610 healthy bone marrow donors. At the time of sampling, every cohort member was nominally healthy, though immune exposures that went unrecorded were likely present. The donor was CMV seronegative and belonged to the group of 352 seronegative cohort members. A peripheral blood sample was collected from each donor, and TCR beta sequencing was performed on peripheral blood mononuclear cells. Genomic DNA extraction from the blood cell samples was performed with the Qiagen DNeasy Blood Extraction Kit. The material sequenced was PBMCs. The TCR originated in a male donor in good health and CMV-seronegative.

The CDR3 reads as follows: CASSTGQGETEAFF. The DNA sequence is given as TGTGCCAGCAGCACGGGACAGGGGGAGACTGAAGCTTTCTTT. The chain employs TRBV7-9 and TRBJ1-1; 11 bases in between match TRBD1. Ends trimmed: V by 5 bases, J by 5 bases; bases unmatched to a gene: 4. The germline V gene (reference sequence) supplies CDR1 SEHNR and CDR2 FQNEAQ. The CDR3 contains 14 residues, cysteine and phenylalanine counted. This entry keeps only the CDR3 DNA: 42 bases, framed from base 1.